This T cell receptor (beta chain) derives from a study of T cells in Graves' hyperthyroidism and ophthalmopathy. Overall study results and limits: Blood held most thyroid clonotypes expanded above 0.001 frequency. Before onset, ophthalmopathy was predicted by the model a median 6.5 months earlier. A model using 13 V-J features told ophthalmopathy apart from stable hyperthyroidism.

Ten or more counts support this clonotype. Its antigen is undetermined. There were TCR beta CDR3 regions amplified from RNA transcripts. The study used the HTBI primer set for a first-round RT-PCR of the TCR CDR3. TCRdb used MiXCR to reprocess the multiplex PCR reads, holding one entry per CDR3 protein. The sample holds about 610,000 distinct CDR3 sequences, 46% seen once. The CDR3 length is 12 residues. In germline, CDR1 is MNHEY, CDR2 SVGEGT. The ends were cut back, 8 bases at V and 6 bases at J, with 14 bases in the middle. Patients were excluded because of uncontrolled infection, other autoimmune disease, pregnancy or lactation.

The chain employs TRBV6-2 or TRBV6-3 and TRBJ2-7; TRBD1 might be the D (6 bases). Sequenced: peripheral blood or thyroid tissue (not recorded which). This TCR was sampled from a woman aged 18-35 years with Graves' hyperthyroidism. The CDR3 sequence is CASGQGFSEQYF. DNA for the CDR3: TGTGCCAGCGGTCAGGGGTTTTCCGAGCAGTACTTC.